This T cell receptor beta chain comes out of a study of blood T cell repertoires in COVID-19. Clones were read by immunoSEQ multiplex PCR, and TCRdb kept only the in-frame ones, dropping some. Among 210,000 or so clones, around 81% were seen once, and the ten largest hold approximately 9%. CDR3 length: 12 residues. Trimming cost V 1 base and J 12 bases, with 12 bases left between them. From germline, CDR1 is LGHNA and CDR2 YSLEER. Participants' own reports of clinical history determined their cohort assignment. Sequenced sample: PBMCs or T cells enriched from blood (not recorded which). The sequence was obtained from a woman in her forties or fifties with acute COVID-19. The V call is TRBV4-3, the J call TRBJ1-1; TRBD1 might be the D (5 bases). CDR3 residues: CASSQVSGPTFF. The CDR3 DNA reads as TGCGCCAGCAGCCAAGTGTCAGGGCCGACTTTCTTT.